A selection of T cell receptor beta chains follows, all from one sample in a study of blood T cell repertoires in COVID-19. Some clones are missing from TCRdb's copy, which holds only in-frame ones; the method was immunoSEQ multiplex PCR. The data show about 360,000 clones, more than 85% seen once. The sequenced sample consisted of peripheral blood. The receptor set was obtained from a human donor in a cohort sampled during active COVID-19. Each CDR3 is given with its conserved first and last residue. D genes are given only for firm matches. Clone size is stated in some rows and not others, as once, few, many or a class when expanded.

TRBV9,TRBJ2-6,.,.,CASSVRQEDPTGANVLTF,TGTGCCAGCAGCGTACGACAGGAAGATCCCACTGGGGCCAACGTCCTGACTTTC
TRBV28,TRBJ2-3,TRBD2,.,CASRSFAGLAGVTSTDTQYF,TGTGCCAGCAGGTCCTTTGCGGGACTAGCGGGAGTTACTAGCACAGATACGCAGTATTTT
TRBV19,TRBJ1-2,.,.,CASEPGQRYGYTF,TGTGCCAGTGAACCGGGACAACGGTATGGCTACACCTTC
TRBV27,TRBJ1-6,TRBD1,.,CASRGTGRSPLHF,TGTGCCAGCAGAGGGACAGGGCGATCACCCCTCCACTTT
TRBV19,TRBJ2-4,.,few,CASSSEGTLAISGKNIQYF,TGTGCCAGTAGTAGCGAGGGGACCCTAGCGATCTCCGGGAAAAACATTCAGTACTTC
TRBV24-1,TRBJ2-4,.,.,CATILLRGGQIAKNIQYF,TGTGCCACCATCCTTCTACGGGGGGGACAGATAGCCAAAAACATTCAGTACTTC
TRBV5-4,TRBJ2-7,TRBD1,.,CASSPRDSTYEQYF,TGTGCCAGCAGCCCCCGGGACAGTACCTACGAGCAGTACTTC
TRBV19,TRBJ2-1,TRBD2,once,CASSLTSGRQTLF,TGTGCCAGTAGTCTCACTAGCGGGAGGCAAACCCTCTTC
TRBV5-8,TRBJ1-1,TRBD1,.,CASSWEQGGTEAFF,TGTGCCAGCAGCTGGGAACAGGGGGGGACTGAAGCTTTCTTT
TRBV5-4,TRBJ2-1,.,.,CASSKEVGSRVEQFF,TGTGCCAGCAGCAAGGAGGTCGGGAGCAGGGTTGAGCAGTTCTTC
TRBV2,TRBJ2-7,.,once,CASSGAETYEQYF,TGTGCCAGCAGTGGGGCTGAGACCTACGAGCAGTACTTC
TRBV7-9,TRBJ1-1,TRBD1,few,CASSLAGATGAGGAFF,TGTGCCAGCAGCTTAGCGGGGGCGACAGGGGCAGGCGGGGCTTTCTTT
TRBV27,TRBJ2-7,TRBD1,.,CASSLQGVQYEQYF,TGTGCCAGCAGTTTACAGGGGGTCCAATACGAGCAGTACTTC
TRBV19,TRBJ1-1,.,.,CASSRQGNTEAFF,TGTGCCAGTAGTCGTCAGGGGAACACTGAAGCTTTCTTT
TRBV5-1,TRBJ2-3,TRBD2,.,CASSLGIAGGTDTQYF,TGCGCCAGCAGCTTGGGCATAGCGGGGGGCACGGATACGCAGTATTTT
TRBV25-1,TRBJ2-1,.,.,CASKEGGGVGGNEQFF,TGTGCCAGCAAGGAGGGCGGAGGGGTGGGGGGTAATGAGCAGTTCTTC